The following is a T cell receptor beta chain sequence with its context. Its antigen remains unknown. Clones were read by immunoSEQ multiplex PCR, and TCRdb kept only the in-frame ones, dropping some. This table holds approximately 300,000 clones, approximately 94% found once. The data belong to a study of T cell responses to AZD1222 COVID-19 vaccine. The CDR3 runs to 16 residues. V gave up 2 bases and J gave up 5 bases; unmatched junction bases: 7. Per germline, CDR1 MNHEY and CDR2 SVGAGI. Notes on the study in general: Baseline seropositivity occurred in only a handful of AZD1222 recipients. The donor group comprised mostly white British people and more females; the analysis possibly underestimated clonal diversity. Unmutated variant regions are reportedly the target of nearly half of TCRs that are spike-specific.

Specimen: peripheral blood, collected 28 days after the second AZD1222 dose. The clonotype was recovered from an adult who received the AZD1222 COVID-19 vaccine. V is TRBV6-5 and J is TRBJ2-3; TRBD1 aligns across 10 bases. CDR3 region: CASSYAGTGVGDTQYF. The CDR3 coding sequence is TGTGCCAGCAGTTACGCCGGGACAGGGGTTGGAGATACGCAGTATTTT.